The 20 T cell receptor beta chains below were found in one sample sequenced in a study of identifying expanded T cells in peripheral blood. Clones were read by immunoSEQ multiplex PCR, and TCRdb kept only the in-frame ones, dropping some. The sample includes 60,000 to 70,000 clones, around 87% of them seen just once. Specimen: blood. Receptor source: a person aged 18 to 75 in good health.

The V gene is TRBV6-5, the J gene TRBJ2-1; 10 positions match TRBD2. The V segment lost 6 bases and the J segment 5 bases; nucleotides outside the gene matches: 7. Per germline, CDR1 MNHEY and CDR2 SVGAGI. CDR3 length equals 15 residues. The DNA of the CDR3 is TGTGCCAGCAGCTCCCGGACTAGCGGTAACAATGAGCAGTTCTTC. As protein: CASSSRTSGNNEQFF.

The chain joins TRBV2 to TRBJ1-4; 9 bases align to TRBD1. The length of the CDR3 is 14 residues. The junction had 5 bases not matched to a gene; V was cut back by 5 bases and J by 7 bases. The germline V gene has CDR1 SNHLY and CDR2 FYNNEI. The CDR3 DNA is TGTGCCAGCAGTTCCGGGACAGGGACTGAAAAACTGTTTTTT. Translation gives CASSSGTGTEKLFF.

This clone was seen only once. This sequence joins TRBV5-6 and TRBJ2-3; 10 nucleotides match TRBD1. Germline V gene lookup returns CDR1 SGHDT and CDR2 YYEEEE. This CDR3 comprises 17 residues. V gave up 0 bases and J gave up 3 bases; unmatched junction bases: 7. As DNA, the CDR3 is TGTGCCAGCAGCTTGGGACAGGGGGCATTAATAACAGATACGCAGTATTTT. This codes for CASSLGQGALITDTQYF.

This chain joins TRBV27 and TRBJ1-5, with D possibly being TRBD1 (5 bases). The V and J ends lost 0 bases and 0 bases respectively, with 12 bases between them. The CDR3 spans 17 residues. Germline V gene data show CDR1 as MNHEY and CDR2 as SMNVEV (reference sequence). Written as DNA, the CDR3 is TGTGCCAGCAGTTTATCGGCGGGGGTCGATAGCAATCAGCCCCAGCATTTT. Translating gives CASSLSAGVDSNQPQHF.

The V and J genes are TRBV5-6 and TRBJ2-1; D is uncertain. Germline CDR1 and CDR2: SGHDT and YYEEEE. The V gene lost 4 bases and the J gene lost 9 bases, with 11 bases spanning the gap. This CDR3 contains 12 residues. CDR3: CASSRQGSEQFF. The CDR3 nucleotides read TGTGCCAGCAGCCGGCAAGGGTCTGAGCAGTTCTTC.

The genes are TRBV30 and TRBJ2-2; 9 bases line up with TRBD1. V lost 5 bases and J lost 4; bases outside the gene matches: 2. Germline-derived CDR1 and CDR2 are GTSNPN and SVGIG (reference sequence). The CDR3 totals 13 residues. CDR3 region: CAWGTGFTGELFF. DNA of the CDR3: TGTGCCTGGGGGACAGGGTTCACCGGGGAGCTGTTTTTT.

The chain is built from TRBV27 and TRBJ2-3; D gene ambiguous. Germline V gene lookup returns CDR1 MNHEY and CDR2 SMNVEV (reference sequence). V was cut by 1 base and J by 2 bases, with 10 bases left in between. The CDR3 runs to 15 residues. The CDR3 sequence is CASSLLVTPTDTQYF. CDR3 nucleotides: TGTGCCAGCAGTTTATTAGTGACTCCCACAGATACGCAGTATTTT.

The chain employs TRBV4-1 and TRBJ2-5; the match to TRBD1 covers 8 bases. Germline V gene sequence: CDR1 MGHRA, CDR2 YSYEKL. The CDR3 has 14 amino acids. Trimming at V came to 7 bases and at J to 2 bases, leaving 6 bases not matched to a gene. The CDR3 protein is CASTRRTGQETQYF. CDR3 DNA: TGCGCCAGCACAAGACGGACAGGGCAAGAGACCCAGTACTTC.

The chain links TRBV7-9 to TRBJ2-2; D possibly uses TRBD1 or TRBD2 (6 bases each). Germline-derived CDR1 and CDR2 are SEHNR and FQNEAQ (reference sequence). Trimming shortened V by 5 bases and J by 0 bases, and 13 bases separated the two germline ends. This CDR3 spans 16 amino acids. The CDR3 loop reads CASSPLGGANTGELFF. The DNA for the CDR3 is TGTGCCAGCAGCCCCTTGGGGGGCGCGAACACCGGGGAGCTGTTTTTT. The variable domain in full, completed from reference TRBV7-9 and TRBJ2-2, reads DTGVSQNPRHKITKRGQNVTFRCDPISEHNRLYWYRQTLGQGPEFLTYFQNEAQLEKSRLLSDRFSAERPKGSFSTLEIQRTEQGDSAMYLCASSPLGGANTGELFFGEGSRLTVL.

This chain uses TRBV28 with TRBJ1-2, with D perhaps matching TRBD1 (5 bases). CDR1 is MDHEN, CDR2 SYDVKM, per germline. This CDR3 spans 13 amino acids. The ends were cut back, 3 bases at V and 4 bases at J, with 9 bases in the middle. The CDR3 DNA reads TGTGCCAGCAGTTTCCAGGGTGGCTATGGCTACACCTTC. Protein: CASSFQGGYGYTF.

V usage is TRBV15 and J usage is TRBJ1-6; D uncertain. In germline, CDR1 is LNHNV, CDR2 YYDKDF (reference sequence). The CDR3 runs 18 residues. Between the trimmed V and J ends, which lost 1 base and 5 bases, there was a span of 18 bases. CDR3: CATSRAAKGPYHNSPLHF. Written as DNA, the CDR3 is TGTGCCACCAGCAGAGCGGCCAAAGGGCCCTACCATAATTCACCCCTCCACTTT.

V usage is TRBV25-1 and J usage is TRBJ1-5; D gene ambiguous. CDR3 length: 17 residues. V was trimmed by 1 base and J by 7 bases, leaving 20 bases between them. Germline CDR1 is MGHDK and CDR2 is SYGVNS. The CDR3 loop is CASSESRALEESQPQHF. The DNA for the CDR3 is TGTGCCAGCAGTGAATCTCGGGCTCTGGAGGAGTCGCAGCCCCAGCATTTT.

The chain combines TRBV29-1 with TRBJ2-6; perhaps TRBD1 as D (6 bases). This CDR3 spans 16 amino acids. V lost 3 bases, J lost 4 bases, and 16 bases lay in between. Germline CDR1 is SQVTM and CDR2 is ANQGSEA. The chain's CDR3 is CSVEISGVRGANVLTF. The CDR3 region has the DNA TGCAGCGTTGAGATCTCAGGGGTTCGGGGGGCCAACGTCCTGACTTTC.

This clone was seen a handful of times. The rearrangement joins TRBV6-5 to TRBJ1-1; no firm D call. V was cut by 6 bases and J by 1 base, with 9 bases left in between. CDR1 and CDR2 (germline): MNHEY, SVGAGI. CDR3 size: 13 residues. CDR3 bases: TGTGCCAGCAGCCAAAGGGAGAACACTGAAGCTTTCTTT. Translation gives CASSQRENTEAFF.

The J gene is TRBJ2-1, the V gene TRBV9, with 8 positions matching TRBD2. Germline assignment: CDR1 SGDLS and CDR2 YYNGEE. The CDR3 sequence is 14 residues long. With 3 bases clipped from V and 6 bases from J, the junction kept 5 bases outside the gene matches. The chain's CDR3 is CASSAAGGVNEQFF. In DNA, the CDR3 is TGTGCCAGCAGCGCGGCGGGAGGTGTCAATGAGCAGTTCTTC.

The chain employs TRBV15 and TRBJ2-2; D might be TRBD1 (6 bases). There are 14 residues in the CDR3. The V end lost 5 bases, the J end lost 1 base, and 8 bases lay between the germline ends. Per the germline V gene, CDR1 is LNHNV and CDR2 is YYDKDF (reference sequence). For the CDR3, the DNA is TGTGCCACCAGCCCGACAGGGAACACCGGGGAGCTGTTTTTT. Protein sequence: CATSPTGNTGELFF.

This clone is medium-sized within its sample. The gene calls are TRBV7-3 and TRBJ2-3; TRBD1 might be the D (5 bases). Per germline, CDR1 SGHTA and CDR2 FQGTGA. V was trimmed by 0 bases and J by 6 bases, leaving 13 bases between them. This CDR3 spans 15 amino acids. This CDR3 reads CASSLTAGPEDTQYF. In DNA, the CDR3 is TGTGCCAGCAGCTTAACAGCAGGGCCCGAGGATACGCAGTATTTT.

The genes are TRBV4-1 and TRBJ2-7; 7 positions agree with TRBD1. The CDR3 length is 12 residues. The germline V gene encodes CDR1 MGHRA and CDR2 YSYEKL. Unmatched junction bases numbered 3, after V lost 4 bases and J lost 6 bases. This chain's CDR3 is CASSLGTAEQYF. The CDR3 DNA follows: TGCGCCAGCAGCCTCGGGACAGCCGAGCAGTACTTC.

DNA for the CDR3: TGTGCCAGCAGCTTAGCGGCGAAGAAGGACAGGGTGTACGAGCAGTACTTC. Protein product: CASSLAAKKDRVYEQYF. The J gene is TRBJ2-7, the V gene TRBV7-9; 8 positions match TRBD1. This CDR3 has 17 residues. Germline CDR1 reads SEHNR; CDR2 reads FQNEAQ (reference sequence). J gave up 4 bases and V 0 bases, and 11 bases lay outside the gene matches. Full variable domain (missing parts from reference TRBV7-9 and TRBJ2-7): DTGVSQNPRHKITKRGQNVTFRCDPISEHNRLYWYRQTLGQGPEFLTYFQNEAQLEKSRLLSDRFSAERPKGSFSTLEIQRTEQGDSAMYLCASSLAAKKDRVYEQYFGPGTRLTVT.

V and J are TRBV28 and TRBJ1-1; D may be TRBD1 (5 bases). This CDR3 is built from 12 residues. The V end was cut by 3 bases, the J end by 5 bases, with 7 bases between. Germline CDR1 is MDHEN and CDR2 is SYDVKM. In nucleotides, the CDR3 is TGTGCCAGCAGTTTTTGGGGGACTGAAGCTTTCTTT. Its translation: CASSFWGTEAFF.